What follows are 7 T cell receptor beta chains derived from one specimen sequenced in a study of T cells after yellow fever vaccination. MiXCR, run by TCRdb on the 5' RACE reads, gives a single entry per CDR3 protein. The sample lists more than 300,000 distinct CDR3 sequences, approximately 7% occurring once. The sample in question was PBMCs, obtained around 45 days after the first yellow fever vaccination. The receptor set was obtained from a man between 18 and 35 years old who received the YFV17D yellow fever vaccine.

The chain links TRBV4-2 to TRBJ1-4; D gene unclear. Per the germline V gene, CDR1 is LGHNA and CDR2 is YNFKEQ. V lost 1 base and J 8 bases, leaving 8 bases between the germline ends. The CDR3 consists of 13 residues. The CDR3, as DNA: TGTGCCAGCAGCCAAGGGGGAAAAGAAAAACTGTTTTTT. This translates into CASSQGGKEKLFF.

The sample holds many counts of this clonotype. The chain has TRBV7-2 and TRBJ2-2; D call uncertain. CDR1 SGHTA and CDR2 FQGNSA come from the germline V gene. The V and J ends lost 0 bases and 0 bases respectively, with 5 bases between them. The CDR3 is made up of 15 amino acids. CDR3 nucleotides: TGTGCCAGCAGCTTAGCGGCAGCGAACACCGGGGAGCTGTTTTTT. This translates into CASSLAAANTGELFF.

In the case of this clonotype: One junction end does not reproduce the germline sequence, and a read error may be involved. The CDR3 coding sequence is TGTGCCAGCTCACCAGGGGCCGGCTACGAGAAGTACTTC. Residues: CASSPGAGYEKYF. The chain combines TRBV18 with TRBJ2-7, with D perhaps matching TRBD1 (5 bases). The CDR3 length is 13 residues. Germline V gene data show CDR1 as KGHSH and CDR2 as LQKENI.

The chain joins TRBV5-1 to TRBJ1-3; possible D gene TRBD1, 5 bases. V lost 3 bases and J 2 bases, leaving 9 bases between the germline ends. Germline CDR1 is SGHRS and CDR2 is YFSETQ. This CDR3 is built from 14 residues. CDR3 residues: CASSWGLPGNTIYF. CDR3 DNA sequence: TGCGCCAGCAGCTGGGGACTGCCTGGAAACACCATATATTTT.

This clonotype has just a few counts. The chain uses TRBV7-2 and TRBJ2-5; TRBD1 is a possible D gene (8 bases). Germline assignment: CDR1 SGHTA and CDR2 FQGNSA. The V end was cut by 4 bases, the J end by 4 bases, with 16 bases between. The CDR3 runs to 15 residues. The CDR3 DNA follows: TGTGCCAGCAGCTGGGGGGGCAGGGGGCGAGAGACCCAGTACTTC. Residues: CASSWGGRGRETQYF.

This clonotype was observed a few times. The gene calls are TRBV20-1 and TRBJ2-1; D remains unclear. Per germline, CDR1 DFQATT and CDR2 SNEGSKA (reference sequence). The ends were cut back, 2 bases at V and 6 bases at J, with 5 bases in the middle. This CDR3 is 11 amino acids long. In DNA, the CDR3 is TGCAGTGCTAGACAGGTCAATGAGCAGTTCTTC. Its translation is CSARQVNEQFF.

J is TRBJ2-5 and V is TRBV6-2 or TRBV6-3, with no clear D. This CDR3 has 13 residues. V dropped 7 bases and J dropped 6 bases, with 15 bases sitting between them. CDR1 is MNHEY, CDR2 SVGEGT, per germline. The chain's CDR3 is CASNSDLVKTQYF. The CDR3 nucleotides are TGTGCCAGCAATTCGGACCTGGTAAAGACCCAGTACTTC.